The 30 T cell receptor beta chains below were found in one sample sequenced in a study of blood T cells in healthy people across ages. Primed by a sample-barcoded 5' primer and a J-beta primer mix, a second PCR proceeded for about 7 to 11 cycles. One entry per CDR3 protein, called by TCRdb with MiXCR from the 5' RACE reads. The sample contains about 970,000 distinct CDR3 sequences, just over 50% of which appear only once. What was sequenced was blood. These receptors came from a woman aged 55-69 years in good health.

The chain joins TRBV18 to TRBJ2-5; TRBD2 matches at 11 bases. The germline V gene encodes CDR1 KGHSH and CDR2 LQKENI. The CDR3 covers 15 residues. J was trimmed by 7 bases and V by 2 bases; bases with no gene match: 6. CDR3 DNA sequence: TGTGCCAGCTCACCATCTACTAGCGGGAGTTGGACCCAGTACTTC. It encodes CASSPSTSGSWTQYF. The full variable domain, rest sourced from reference TRBV18 and TRBJ2-5, is NAGVMQNPRHLVRRRGQEARLRCSPMKGHSHVYWYRQLPEEGLKFMVYLQKENIIDESGMPKERFSAEFPKEGPSILRIQQVVRGDSAAYFCASSPSTSGSWTQYFGPGTRLLVL.

This clonotype was seen at least ten times. The CDR3 DNA reads as TGTGCCAGCAGCACGGCGGACAGGGATACCTACGAGCAGTACTTC. Residues: CASSTADRDTYEQYF. V gene TRBV4-2 combines with J gene TRBJ2-7, with 8 bases aligning to TRBD1. This CDR3 contains 15 residues. Trimming took 5 bases from V and 2 from J; bases not matched to a gene: 8. From germline, CDR1 is LGHNA and CDR2 YNFKEQ.

The chain has TRBV29-1 and TRBJ2-5; TRBD1 might be the D (5 bases). Deletions cut 6 bases from V and 9 bases from J, with 20 bases between. This CDR3 has 13 amino acids. Germline V gene sequence: CDR1 SQVTM, CDR2 ANQGSEA. This chain's CDR3 is CSVSDRNPGAQYF. Here the CDR3 DNA reads TGCAGCGTGAGCGACAGAAACCCTGGGGCCCAGTACTTC.

This chain joins TRBV7-2 and TRBJ1-2; 8 bases are shared with TRBD1. Germline CDR1 and CDR2: SGHTA and FQGNSA. CDR3 length: 15 residues. The V and J ends lost 2 bases and 4 bases, in that order; junction bases with no gene match: 6. The CDR3 region is CASSLSAGGSYGYTF. DNA for the CDR3: TGTGCCAGCAGCTTAAGCGCAGGGGGCTCCTATGGCTACACCTTC.

The chain carries TRBV28 and TRBJ2-4; 8 positions match TRBD2. Germline CDR1 MDHEN, CDR2 SYDVKM. The CDR3 is made up of 15 amino acids. V lost 11 bases and J lost 13; bases outside the gene matches: 22. In DNA, the CDR3 is TGTGCCGGAAGCCGAGGGGGGACTAGTCTTCGAGAGCAGTACTTC. As protein: CAGSRGGTSLREQYF.

A single count supports this clonotype. The V gene is TRBV20-1, the J gene TRBJ2-7; maybe TRBD2 (6 bases). The germline V gene has CDR1 DFQATT and CDR2 SNEGSKA (reference sequence). The V end was cut by 3 bases, the J end by 3 bases, with 18 bases between. The CDR3 contains 15 residues. For the CDR3, the DNA is TGCAGTGCTAGTAAACCGGGGACTGCCGACTACGAGCAGTACTTC. Its translation is CSASKPGTADYEQYF.

The chain joins TRBV7-9 to TRBJ2-5, with D unclear. V lost 6 bases and J lost 7, with 12 bases in between. The CDR3 runs 12 residues. The V gene's germline CDR1 is SEHNR and CDR2 FQNEAQ (reference sequence). The CDR3 DNA sequence: TGTGCCAGCAGGTCAAGTGGTGGGACCCAGTACTTC. Translating gives CASRSSGGTQYF.

In regard to this clonotype: One end of the junction is discordant with germline, which a read error may explain. This rearrangement joins TRBV5-1 to TRBJ2-2; tentative D call: TRBD2 (7 bases). This CDR3 region has 17 residues. The germline V gene has CDR1 SGHRS and CDR2 YFSETQ. CDR3 protein: CAGSLGGGSVGTGELFF. CDR3 in DNA: TGCGCCGGCAGCTTGGGCGGGGGCTCGGTCGGCACCGGGGAGCTGTTTTTT.

To note about this clonotype: It may be a read error: a sequence one base away is much more abundant. The V call is TRBV6-2 or TRBV6-3, the J call TRBJ2-3; D assignment may be TRBD1 or TRBD2 (5 bases each). From germline, CDR1 is MNHEY and CDR2 SVGEGT. Trimming removed 6 bases from V and 3 bases from J, with 10 bases in between. The CDR3 length is 13 residues. The DNA of the CDR3 is TGTGCCAGCAGCGGGACCCCTACAGATACGCAGTATTTT. The encoded protein is CASSGTPTDTQYF.

The chain combines TRBV20-1 with TRBJ2-1, with 12 nucleotides matching TRBD2. Looked up from germline, CDR1 is DFQATT and CDR2 is SNEGSKA (reference sequence). Trimming cost V 3 bases and J 3 bases; bases outside gene matches: 12. This CDR3 contains 18 residues. CDR3 sequence: CSARRPGLAGRNYNEQFF. DNA of the CDR3: TGCAGTGCTAGGCGCCCGGGACTAGCGGGTCGAAACTACAATGAGCAGTTCTTC.

This clonotype came up many times. The rearrangement uses TRBV4-2 and TRBJ2-4; no clear D. CDR3 length: 14 residues. Germline loops: CDR1 LGHNA, CDR2 YNFKEQ. Trimming cost V 0 bases and J 3 bases, with 6 bases left between them. In nucleotides, the CDR3 is TGTGCCAGCAGCCAAGATGCAGGCAAAAACATTCAGTACTTC. Translating gives CASSQDAGKNIQYF.

This clonotype was detected ten times or more. The chain uses TRBV6-6 and TRBJ2-7; 12 bases agree with TRBD1. The CDR3 totals 17 residues. Germline V gives CDR1 MNHNY, CDR2 SVGAGI (reference sequence). V was pared by 0 bases and J by 3 bases, with 6 bases of the junction left unmatched. This CDR3 is CASSYSGTGGVYYEQYF. In nucleotides, the CDR3 is TGTGCCAGCAGTTACTCGGGGACAGGGGGCGTTTACTACGAGCAGTACTTC.

This clonotype appeared a few times. The rearrangement uses TRBV12-3 or TRBV12-4 and TRBJ2-5, with TRBD2 matching 10 bases. With V trimmed by 6 bases and J by 5 bases, 12 bases remained unmatched. CDR3 length: 16 amino acids. The CDR3 is CASSQTLLAGRETQYF. In DNA form, the CDR3 reads TGTGCCAGCAGCCAGACCCTACTAGCGGGAAGGGAGACCCAGTACTTC.

At least ten counts were recorded for this clonotype. This chain connects TRBV12-3 or TRBV12-4 to TRBJ2-4; TRBD2 is a possible D gene (6 bases). V lost 1 base to trimming and J lost 8 bases, with 6 bases between them. There are 12 residues in the CDR3. This CDR3 reads CASSLGRDIQYF. The CDR3 DNA follows: TGTGCCAGCAGTTTAGGGAGGGACATTCAGTACTTC.

Turning to this clonotype: This may arise from a read error, as a much more abundant clone is one base away. This chain uses TRBV12-3 or TRBV12-4 with TRBJ1-5; D uncertain. Trimming took off 3 bases at V and 0 bases at J, with 6 bases between the two ends. This CDR3 has 14 amino acids. The CDR3 here is CASSFGNSNQPQHF. CDR3 nucleotide sequence: TGTGCCAGCAGTTTCGGTAATAGCAATCAGCCCCAGCATTTT.

This chain connects TRBV6-2 or TRBV6-3 to TRBJ2-5; a weak D match, TRBD2 (5 bases). Trimming left V 6 bases short and J 2 bases short, with 22 bases between. Germline assignment: CDR1 MNHEY and CDR2 SVGEGT. The length of the CDR3 is 17 residues. CDR3 DNA sequence: TGTGCCAGCAGCTCTAACCGCCTAGCTTTCCTACAAGAGACCCAGTACTTC. Amino acid sequence: CASSSNRLAFLQETQYF.

This clonotype was picked up a small number of times. The chain couples TRBV5-5 to TRBJ2-7; D perhaps matches TRBD2 (5 bases). Per germline, CDR1 SGHKS and CDR2 YYEKEE (reference sequence). CDR3 length: 14 amino acids. Trimming took 4 bases from V and 5 from J, leaving 16 bases between them. This CDR3 reads CASSGLLTSNEQYF. CDR3 nucleotides: TGTGCCAGCAGCGGCCTATTAACTAGTAACGAGCAGTACTTC.

This clonotype appeared a few times. The chain employs TRBV3-1 and TRBJ2-1; D tentatively reads TRBD1 or TRBD2 (6 bases each). Trimming pared 1 base from V and 5 bases from J, leaving 12 bases between. The length of the CDR3 is 15 residues. Germline CDR1 is LGHDT and CDR2 is YNNKEL (reference sequence). CDR3 bases: TGTGCCAGCAGCCAAGGGCAGGGGAGGAACAATGAGCAGTTCTTC. As protein: CASSQGQGRNNEQFF.

V and J are TRBV20-1 and TRBJ2-1; D is perhaps TRBD2 (7 bases). The CDR3 extends over 13 amino acids. V was shortened by 6 bases and J by 10 bases, with 19 bases between the two germline ends. In germline, CDR1 is DFQATT, CDR2 SNEGSKA (reference sequence). CDR3 protein: CSAPKGGSWEQFF. The CDR3 DNA sequence: TGCAGTGCCCCCAAGGGGGGGAGCTGGGAGCAGTTCTTC.

V is TRBV27 and J is TRBJ2-1; 9 bases match TRBD2. The CDR3 extends over 16 amino acids. V lost 5 bases and J lost 7; bases outside the gene matches: 12. Germline CDR1 and CDR2: MNHEY and SMNVEV (reference sequence). For the CDR3, the DNA is TGTGCCAGCAGTATGACACCCGGGACTAGCAGTAATGAGCAGTTCTTC. As protein: CASSMTPGTSSNEQFF.

The genes are TRBV28 and TRBJ2-7; D perhaps matches TRBD2 (7 bases). The CDR3 spans 15 residues. V dropped 6 bases and J dropped 1 base, with 16 bases sitting between them. Germline assignment: CDR1 MDHEN and CDR2 SYDVKM. DNA for the CDR3: TGTGCCAGCAGCCGAGGGGGGGCCAGGTCCTACGAGCAGTACTTC. Its protein is CASSRGGARSYEQYF.

This chain links TRBV11-3 with TRBJ2-3; possibly TRBD2 for D (5 bases). Deletions cut 5 bases from V and 6 bases from J, with 15 bases between. Germline lookup yields CDR1 SGHNT and CDR2 YENEEA. The CDR3 totals 14 residues. The CDR3 coding sequence is TGTGCCAGCAGCCGCCGGGATACTGAGGATACGCAGTATTTT. Translating gives CASSRRDTEDTQYF.

This chain joins TRBV4-1 and TRBJ2-7; 13 bases agree with TRBD2. V gave up 3 bases and J gave up 4 bases; unmatched junction bases: 6. Germline V gene lookup returns CDR1 MGHRA and CDR2 YSYEKL. This CDR3 region has 16 residues. The CDR3 nucleotides are TGCGCCAGCAGCCAGCCCGGACTAGCGGGAGCATACGAGCAGTACTTC. This codes for CASSQPGLAGAYEQYF.

V gene TRBV28 combines with J gene TRBJ2-1; 8 nucleotides align to TRBD1. Germline assignment: CDR1 MDHEN and CDR2 SYDVKM. The CDR3 consists of 16 residues. Trimming took 2 bases from V and 6 from J; bases not matched to a gene: 9. The CDR3 coding sequence is TGTGCCAGCAGTTTACGCCCCGACAGGGGAGGCAATGAGCAGTTCTTC. Encoded protein: CASSLRPDRGGNEQFF.

With regard to this clonotype: This likely traces to a read error, being one base from a far larger clone. This chain joins TRBV3-1 and TRBJ2-3; D not certain. The CDR3 is 12 amino acids. The germline CDR1 and CDR2 sequences are LGHDT and YNNKEL (reference sequence). The CDR3 DNA follows: TGTGCCAGCAGCCCCCGAACAGATGCGCAGTATTTT. The encoded protein is CASSPRTDAQYF.

This chain links TRBV18 with TRBJ2-1; 7 bases fit TRBD1. There are 14 residues in the CDR3. Per germline, CDR1 KGHSH and CDR2 LQKENI. After removal of 6 bases from V and 4 bases from J, the junction contained 6 bases not matched to a gene. In DNA, the CDR3 is TGTGCCAGCTCCCGGGACAGCAATTACAATGAGCAGTTCTTC. The encoded protein is CASSRDSNYNEQFF.

CDR3 amino acids: CASSTLPDRGKETQYF. The DNA for the CDR3 is TGTGCCAGCAGTACCCTCCCGGACAGGGGGAAAGAGACCCAGTACTTC. The chain links TRBV6-1 to TRBJ2-5, with TRBD1 identical over 10 bases. The germline V gene has CDR1 MNHNS and CDR2 SASEGT. V lost 5 bases and J lost 3; bases outside the gene matches: 9. There are 16 residues in the CDR3.

The sample holds a few counts of this clonotype. V usage is TRBV4-2 and J usage is TRBJ2-7, with D possibly being TRBD1 or TRBD2 (6 bases each). The V and J ends lost 1 base and 2 bases respectively, with 12 bases between them. Germline CDR1 reads LGHNA; CDR2 reads YNFKEQ. The CDR3 covers 15 residues. In DNA form, the CDR3 reads TGTGCCAGCAGCCAAGTCTTAAGGGGGGCCTACGAGCAGTACTTC. Its translation is CASSQVLRGAYEQYF.

The V gene is TRBV6-5, the J gene TRBJ2-1, with D perhaps matching TRBD1 or TRBD2 (6 bases each). The CDR3 is 11 residues long. Germline values: CDR1 MNHEY, CDR2 SVGAGI. Trimming stripped 6 bases from V and 14 bases from J, with 14 bases between. CDR3 coding DNA: TGTGCCAGCAGCAGAGGGGGACTCAAGTTCTTC. Translated, it gives CASSRGGLKFF.

This clonotype appeared many times. The V gene is TRBV4-1, the J gene TRBJ2-7; the D call may be TRBD1 or TRBD2 (5 bases each). V lost 0 bases, J lost 3 bases, and 24 bases lay in between. The CDR3 runs 19 residues. The germline gives CDR1 MGHRA, CDR2 YSYEKL. CDR3 bases: TGCGCCAGCAGCCAAGACCCCCCTCTTGGCCAACTAGGGGACTACGAGCAGTACTTC. Amino acid sequence: CASSQDPPLGQLGDYEQYF.